This T cell receptor beta chain was documented in a study of T cell changes during pregnancy in multiple sclerosis. Assay used: immunoSEQ multiplex PCR; TCRdb lists only in-frame clones, some missing. The sample yields about 36,000 clones, around 91% seen once. The sample here was CD4+ T cells from peripheral blood mononuclear cells, taken in the second trimester of pregnancy. This TCR derives from a female donor in good health, enrolled as a control in a pregnancy study.

The CDR3 spells CASSLGQGTAYNEQFF. The CDR3 DNA follows: TGTGCCAGCAGCCTCGGACAGGGGACCGCCTACAATGAGCAGTTCTTC. The chain recombines TRBV9 with TRBJ2-1, with 9 bases fitting TRBD1. Germline CDR1 SGDLS, CDR2 YYNGEE. J was trimmed by 2 bases and V by 4 bases; bases with no gene match: 7. There are 16 residues in the CDR3.